Shown below are 27 T cell receptor beta chains from a single sample sequenced in a study of T cell changes during pregnancy in multiple sclerosis. TCRdb's table, derived via immunoSEQ multiplex PCR, lists solely in-frame clones and lacks some. Of tens of thousands of clones detected, 88% appear once; the ten largest clones hold 1.2%. Sequencing used CD4+ T cells from peripheral blood mononuclear cells, obtained before pregnancy. The receptors were sampled from a female donor with multiple sclerosis, enrolled in a pregnancy study.

V usage is TRBV9 and J usage is TRBJ2-3; TRBD2 is a possible D gene (6 bases). Germline V gene lookup returns CDR1 SGDLS and CDR2 YYNGEE. Between the trimmed V and J ends, which lost 1 base and 0 bases, there was a span of 9 bases. This CDR3 region has 15 residues. In DNA, the CDR3 is TGTGCCAGCAGCGTAAGTGGGGGGAGCACAGATACGCAGTATTTT. It is translated as CASSVSGGSTDTQYF.

V is TRBV27 and J is TRBJ1-2, with TRBD1 matching over 9 bases. From germline, CDR1 is MNHEY and CDR2 SMNVEV (reference sequence). The CDR3 is 16 residues long. The J segment lost 1 base and the V segment lost 3 bases, leaving 6 bases of the junction unmatched. In DNA, the CDR3 is TGTGCCAGCAGTTTCGCAGGGACAGGGAGTAACTATGGCTACACCTTC. It translates to CASSFAGTGSNYGYTF.

The V gene is TRBV9, the J gene TRBJ2-3; 10 bases match TRBD2. The CDR3 is 17 amino acids. V shed 0 bases, J shed 2 bases, and the junction held 6 bases outside the gene matches. The V gene's germline CDR1 is SGDLS and CDR2 YYNGEE. The CDR3: CASSVGLAGVNTDTQYF. The CDR3, as DNA: TGTGCCAGCAGCGTAGGTCTAGCGGGAGTTAACACAGATACGCAGTATTTT. Combining the CDR3 with reference TRBV9 and TRBJ2-3 gives the whole variable domain DSGVTQTPKHLITATGQRVTLRCSPRSGDLSVYWYQQSLDQGLQFLIQYYNGEERAKGNILERFSAQQFPDLHSELNLSSLELGDSALYFCASSVGLAGVNTDTQYFGPGTRLTVL.

This clone has a single count. The J gene is TRBJ2-3, the V gene TRBV7-2, with TRBD2 identical over 8 bases. The CDR3 is 14 amino acids. Germline CDR1 SGHTA, CDR2 FQGNSA. The junction had 6 bases not matched to a gene; V was cut back by 5 bases and J by 5 bases. Here the CDR3 reads CASSRGTRGDTQYF. DNA of the CDR3: TGTGCCAGCAGCCGAGGGACTAGAGGAGATACGCAGTATTTT.

This chain uses TRBV7-2 with TRBJ2-5; 7 positions match TRBD1. From germline, CDR1 is SGHTA and CDR2 FQGNSA. The CDR3 is made up of 15 amino acids. V trimming: 5 bases; J trimming: 1 base; junction bases outside the gene matches: 7. The CDR3 region has the DNA TGTGCCAGCAGCGCTAGGACAGGCCTCCAAGAGACCCAGTACTTC. It translates to CASSARTGLQETQYF.

The rearrangement links TRBV13 to TRBJ2-6; weak D call: TRBD1 (5 bases). Germline loops: CDR1 PRHDT, CDR2 FYEKMQ (reference sequence). The CDR3 has 17 residues. Trimming pared 4 bases from V and 0 bases from J, leaving 13 bases between. The CDR3 DNA follows: TGTGCCAGCAGCTGGGGCAGGTCCCACTCTGGGGCCAACGTCCTGACTTTC. Translated, it gives CASSWGRSHSGANVLTF.

The J gene is TRBJ2-1, the V gene TRBV10-1; 14 bases fit TRBD2. The trim removed 6 bases at V and 6 bases at J, leaving 13 bases unmatched. The CDR3 spans 18 residues. Looked up from germline, CDR1 is WNHNN and CDR2 is SYGVQD (reference sequence). In DNA, the CDR3 is TGCGCCAGCAGGCCGGGACTAGCGGGAGCACCCCCATTCAATGAGCAGTTCTTC. Protein: CASRPGLAGAPPFNEQFF.

The chain employs TRBV29-1 and TRBJ1-5; 9 nucleotides line up with TRBD1. V was pared by 6 bases and J by 6 bases, with 6 bases of the junction left unmatched. Germline V CDR1 and CDR2: SQVTM, ANQGSEA. This CDR3 comprises 13 residues. The CDR3 loop is CSVTGGGGQPQHF. The DNA for the CDR3 is TGCAGCGTCACAGGGGGCGGAGGTCAGCCCCAGCATTTT.

The chain has TRBV29-1 and TRBJ1-4, with 11 bases that match TRBD1. The germline V gene has CDR1 SQVTM and CDR2 ANQGSEA. This CDR3 is built from 17 residues. The J segment lost 8 bases and the V segment lost 6 bases, leaving 17 bases of the junction unmatched. The CDR3 region has the DNA TGCAGCGTCCACACCGGGACAGGGGGTAACCTTGGAGAAAAACTGTTTTTT. It is translated as CSVHTGTGGNLGEKLFF.

The gene calls are TRBV5-1 and TRBJ2-1, with D possibly matching TRBD2 (6 bases). Deletions cut 4 bases from V and 0 bases from J, with 11 bases between. Germline loops: CDR1 SGHRS, CDR2 YFSETQ. This CDR3 region has 15 residues. CDR3 amino acids: CASSEEGSSYNEQFF. The CDR3 DNA is TGCGCCAGCAGCGAGGAGGGGAGCTCCTACAATGAGCAGTTCTTC.

The chain is built from TRBV7-3 and TRBJ2-7, with TRBD1 matching 8 bases. V dropped 3 bases and J dropped 6; count of bases not matched to a gene: 10. This CDR3 has 15 residues. Germline CDR1 SGHTA, CDR2 FQGTGA. The CDR3 sequence is CASSLGVGQGIEQYF. CDR3 nucleotides: TGTGCCAGCAGCTTGGGTGTCGGACAGGGTATCGAGCAGTACTTC.

This sequence joins TRBV19 and TRBJ1-5; D unclear. The CDR3 contains 13 residues. Trimming took off 5 bases at V and 3 bases at J, with 8 bases between the two ends. Germline V gene sequence: CDR1 LNHDA, CDR2 SQIVND (reference sequence). The CDR3 bases are TGTGCCAGTAGTTCTCAGAACAATCAGCCCCAGCATTTT. Amino acids: CASSSQNNQPQHF.

The rearrangement uses TRBV6-1 and TRBJ1-2, with D maybe TRBD1 (6 bases). In germline, CDR1 is MNHNS, CDR2 SASEGT. Trimming shortened V by 1 base and J by 4 bases, and 13 bases separated the two germline ends. CDR3 length equals 15 residues. CDR3 protein: CASSEGGGGSYGYTF. CDR3 coding DNA: TGTGCCAGCAGTGAAGGAGGGGGGGGATCCTATGGCTACACCTTC.

This chain links TRBV10-3 with TRBJ2-5; D remains ambiguous. CDR1 and CDR2 from the germline V gene are ENHRY and SYGVKD. V lost 0 bases and J lost 7, with 12 bases in between. The CDR3 is made up of 14 amino acids. This CDR3 is CAISESTGSSTQYF. The CDR3, as DNA: TGTGCCATCAGTGAGTCGACGGGTTCATCGACCCAGTACTTC.

The rearrangement uses TRBV7-2 and TRBJ1-1; no definite D call. Deletions cut 5 bases from V and 1 base from J, with 8 bases between. Germline CDR1 and CDR2: SGHTA and FQGNSA. This CDR3 has 13 residues. For the CDR3, the DNA is TGTGCCAGCAGCCCAGGCGCGAACACTGAAGCTTTCTTT. As protein: CASSPGANTEAFF. Variable domain in full (rest from reference TRBV7-2 and TRBJ1-1): GAGVSQSPSNKVTEKGKDVELRCDPISGHTALYWYRQSLGQGLEFLIYFQGNSAPDKSGLPSDRFSAERTGGSVSTLTIQRTQQEDSAVYLCASSPGANTEAFFGQGTRLTVV.

This clone occurred once. V usage is TRBV7-6 and J usage is TRBJ1-1; 7 nucleotides agree with TRBD1. V trimming: 5 bases; J trimming: 5 bases; junction bases outside the gene matches: 8. Germline V CDR1 and CDR2: SGHVS, FNYEAQ. The CDR3 runs 14 residues. The DNA of the CDR3 is TGTGCCAGCAGCCCAACCAGGGGGATTACTGAAGCTTTCTTT. Amino acid sequence: CASSPTRGITEAFF.

This sequence joins TRBV2 and TRBJ1-4, with D possibly being TRBD1 (6 bases). Germline CDR1 is SNHLY and CDR2 is FYNNEI. V shed 6 bases and J shed 3 bases, with 14 bases lying between them. CDR3 length equals 15 residues. The CDR3 DNA is TGTGCCAGCAGCGAAACAGGGTCGGCTAATGAAAAACTGTTTTTT. It specifies CASSETGSANEKLFF.

V is TRBV19 and J is TRBJ2-7, with TRBD1 matching 11 bases. The CDR3 consists of 16 residues. With V trimmed by 8 bases and J by 7 bases, 16 bases remained unmatched. Germline CDR1 is LNHDA and CDR2 is SQIVND (reference sequence). The CDR3 sequence: CASSPSGTGGVGEQYF. The DNA of the CDR3 is TGTGCCAGTTCCCCCTCCGGGACAGGGGGAGTAGGGGAGCAGTACTTC. The variable domain in full, with the rest retrieved from reference TRBV19 and TRBJ2-7, is DGGITQSPKYLFRKEGQNVTLSCEQNLNHDAMYWYRQDPGQGLRLIYYSQIVNDFQKGDIAEGYSVSREKKESFPLTVTSAQKNPTAFYLCASSPSGTGGVGEQYFGPGTRLTVT.

The chain has TRBV6-1 and TRBJ2-4; no definite D call. The CDR3 is 13 amino acids. The ends were cut back, 2 bases at V and 3 bases at J, with 5 bases in the middle. CDR1 is MNHNS and CDR2 is SASEGT in the germline V gene. The CDR3 nucleotides read TGTGCCAGCAGTGAAATCGTCAAAAACATTCAGTACTTC. Its translation is CASSEIVKNIQYF.

The rearrangement uses TRBV7-2 and TRBJ2-5; 10 nucleotides align to TRBD2. The CDR3 has 17 residues. CDR1 and CDR2 from the germline V gene are SGHTA and FQGNSA. J gave up 5 bases and V 5 bases, and 14 bases lay outside the gene matches. CDR3 bases: TGTGCCAGCAGCCCACTCCGGACTAGCGGAGTGGGGGAGACCCAGTACTTC. It codes for CASSPLRTSGVGETQYF.

The gene calls are TRBV7-6 and TRBJ1-4; 8 bases fit TRBD1. Per the germline V gene, CDR1 is SGHVS and CDR2 is FNYEAQ. The CDR3 runs to 17 residues. The J segment lost 7 bases and the V segment lost 2 bases, leaving 12 bases of the junction unmatched. In DNA, the CDR3 is TGTGCCAGCAGCTTACAACCCCCCGGGACAGGTGGTGAAAAACTGTTTTTT. Translation: CASSLQPPGTGGEKLFF. Filled out from reference TRBV7-6 and TRBJ1-4, the complete variable domain reads GAGVSQSPRYKVTKRGQDVALRCDPISGHVSLYWYRQALGQGPEFLTYFNYEAQQDKSGLPNDRFSAERPEGSISTLTIQRTEQRDSAMYRCASSLQPPGTGGEKLFFGSGTQLSVL.

The rearrangement joins TRBV5-1 to TRBJ1-1; TRBD1 is a possible D gene (5 bases). The germline gives CDR1 SGHRS, CDR2 YFSETQ. There are 13 residues in the CDR3. Trimming removed 5 bases from V and 3 bases from J, with 11 bases in between. Written as DNA, the CDR3 is TGCGCCAGCAGTGGCCAGGGCTACACTGAAGCTTTCTTT. It encodes CASSGQGYTEAFF. The variable domain in full, completed from reference TRBV5-1 and TRBJ1-1, reads KAGVTQTPRYLIKTRGQQVTLSCSPISGHRSVSWYQQTPGQGLQFLFEYFSETQRNKGNFPGRFSGRQFSNSRSEMNVSTLELGDSALYLCASSGQGYTEAFFGQGTRLTVV.

In nucleotides, the CDR3 is TGTGCCAGCAGCTGGGAAGCGGCGACAGATACGCAGTATTTT. It specifies CASSWEAATDTQYF. The chain links TRBV9 to TRBJ2-3; the D gene is possibly TRBD2 (5 bases). Germline assignment: CDR1 SGDLS and CDR2 YYNGEE. Trimming left V 4 bases short and J 3 bases short, with 12 bases between. The CDR3 is made up of 14 amino acids.

The gene calls are TRBV30 and TRBJ2-7; 10 bases match TRBD2. The V gene's germline CDR1 is GTSNPN and CDR2 SVGIG (reference sequence). V gave up 8 bases and J gave up 4 bases; unmatched junction bases: 8. This CDR3 region has 13 residues. The CDR3 DNA sequence: TGTGCCAGCCGCAGCGGGAGGGAATACGAGCAGTACTTC. It encodes CASRSGREYEQYF.

The gene calls are TRBV4-1 and TRBJ2-3, with 9 bases lining up with TRBD1. V shed 2 bases, J shed 2 bases, and the junction held 5 bases outside the gene matches. The CDR3 sequence is 16 residues long. Germline CDR1 reads MGHRA; CDR2 reads YSYEKL. CDR3 residues: CASSQPDRGVTDTQYF. The CDR3 DNA reads as TGCGCCAGCAGCCAACCGGACAGGGGAGTCACAGATACGCAGTATTTT.

The chain employs TRBV30 and TRBJ1-3; D uncertain. The germline CDR1 and CDR2 sequences are GTSNPN and SVGIG (reference sequence). The CDR3 runs to 12 residues. V shed 8 bases and J shed 0 bases, with 8 bases lying between them. The CDR3 here is CAPRVSGNTIYF. CDR3 coding DNA: TGTGCCCCCCGGGTCTCTGGAAACACCATATATTTT. Drawing the rest from reference TRBV30 and TRBJ1-3, the complete variable domain is SQTIHQWPATLVQPVGSPLSLECTVEGTSNPNLYWYRQAAGRGLQLLFYSVGIGQISSEVPQNLSASRPQDRQFILSSKKLLLSDSGFYLCAPRVSGNTIYFGEGSWLTVV.

This chain uses TRBV4-1 with TRBJ1-2; possibly TRBD1 for D (5 bases). Germline V gives CDR1 MGHRA, CDR2 YSYEKL. CDR3 length: 14 residues. V was cut by 4 bases and J by 8 bases, with 17 bases left in between. As DNA, the CDR3 is TGCGCCAGCAGCCGCCTGGGGGGTTTAGGCGGCTACACCTTC. Encoded protein: CASSRLGGLGGYTF.